The 15 T cell receptor beta chains given below trace back to one sample, sequenced in a study of T cell repertoires in cytomegalovirus infection. No antigen is known for these receptors. Each CDR3 protein gets one entry after TCRdb re-called the reads with MiXCR. The table has some 320,000 distinct CDR3 sequences, about 29% seen once. The input for sequencing was cultured PBMCs, taken from culture after CMV antigen stimulation. Receptors were obtained from a human donor in good health (CMV status not recorded). Some clones in this sample may be carry-over from other donors' samples.

The chain links TRBV10-3 to TRBJ2-1, with D unresolved. The CDR3 length is 13 residues. Germline CDR1 is ENHRY and CDR2 is SYGVKD. V lost 3 bases and J lost 5, with 8 bases in between. The DNA for the CDR3 is TGTGCCATCAGTGATAAGGGTGACAATGAGCAGTTCTTC. It is translated as CAISDKGDNEQFF.

The CDR3 DNA is TGCGCCAGCAGCCTCTCGGACAGGGCTAAGGAGTACTTC. It specifies CASSLSDRAKEYF. The V gene is TRBV5-1, the J gene TRBJ2-7; TRBD1 matches at 8 bases. Germline loops: CDR1 SGHRS, CDR2 YFSETQ. The CDR3 runs 13 residues. V was clipped by 4 bases and J by 11 bases; unmatched bases: 11.

The J gene is TRBJ2-3, the V gene TRBV19; no firm D call. Germline V gene lookup returns CDR1 LNHDA and CDR2 SQIVND (reference sequence). The CDR3 consists of 17 residues. V dropped 7 bases and J dropped 1 base, with 21 bases sitting between them. CDR3 protein: CASTPSYGERGTDTQYF. The CDR3 DNA reads TGTGCCAGTACTCCCTCATATGGGGAAAGAGGCACAGATACGCAGTATTTT.

This clonotype was counted only a few times. V is TRBV7-3 and J is TRBJ1-1; D is possibly TRBD1 (6 bases). Trimming removed 2 bases at V and 1 base at J, with 11 bases between. Germline V gives CDR1 SGHTA, CDR2 FQGTGA. This CDR3 region has 15 residues. The CDR3 sequence is CASSLWGAGNTEAFF. The CDR3 bases are TGTGCCAGCAGCTTATGGGGGGCCGGGAACACTGAAGCTTTCTTT.

The chain uses TRBV25-1 and TRBJ2-3; 8 bases are a match to TRBD2. J gave up 4 bases and V 2 bases, and 8 bases lay outside the gene matches. This CDR3 region has 16 residues. Germline V gene data show CDR1 as MGHDK and CDR2 as SYGVNS. This chain's CDR3 is CASSEDLLAVADTQYF. The CDR3 bases are TGTGCCAGCAGTGAAGACCTACTAGCGGTTGCAGATACGCAGTATTTT.

This clonotype was detected only a few times. The chain couples TRBV27 to TRBJ1-6; possible D gene TRBD1, 5 bases. Germline CDR1 and CDR2: MNHEY and SMNVEV (reference sequence). V gave up 2 bases and J gave up 2 bases, with 10 bases separating them. This CDR3 has 16 residues. This CDR3 reads CASSLKGIPYNSPLHF. The CDR3 bases are TGTGCCAGCAGTTTAAAGGGGATCCCCTATAATTCACCCCTCCACTTT.

V gene TRBV19 combines with J gene TRBJ1-1; possibly TRBD1 for D (5 bases). There are 15 residues in the CDR3. The V end lost 5 bases, the J end lost 5 bases, and 18 bases lay between the germline ends. The germline V gene encodes CDR1 LNHDA and CDR2 SQIVND (reference sequence). The CDR3 region is CASSPWTGGRTEAFF. The CDR3 nucleotides read TGTGCCAGTAGTCCTTGGACGGGGGGGAGAACTGAAGCTTTCTTT.

This chain connects TRBV28 to TRBJ1-4; D is uncertain. Germline CDR1 MDHEN, CDR2 SYDVKM. CDR3 size: 12 residues. Between the trimmed V and J ends, which lost 5 bases and 8 bases, there was a span of 9 bases. In DNA form, the CDR3 reads TGTGCCAGCAGTCGTCCCCAGGAAAAACTGTTTTTT. Amino acids: CASSRPQEKLFF. The whole variable domain, remainder taken from reference TRBV28 and TRBJ1-4, is DVKVTQSSRYLVKRTGEKVFLECVQDMDHENMFWYRQDPGLGLRLIYFSYDVKMKEKGDIPEGYSVSREKKERFSLILESASTNQTSMYLCASSRPQEKLFFGSGTQLSVL.

The V call is TRBV7-9, the J call TRBJ1-5; 10 bases fit TRBD1. The V gene end was trimmed by 1 base and the J gene end by 2 bases; junction bases not matched to a gene: 11. The CDR3 contains 19 residues. Germline V lookup: CDR1 SEHNR, CDR2 FQNEAQ (reference sequence). For the CDR3, the DNA is TGTGCCAGCAGCTTAGATTCCGGGACAGGGGTTGGAGGCAATCAGCCCCAGCATTTT. It encodes CASSLDSGTGVGGNQPQHF.

The chain joins TRBV6-1 to TRBJ2-3; D is uncertain. The CDR3 totals 15 residues. Germline CDR1 is MNHNS and CDR2 is SASEGT. Trimming cost V 1 base and J 0 bases, with 8 bases left between them. CDR3 DNA sequence: TGTGCCAGCAGTGAAGTGGGCGGTAGCACAGATACGCAGTATTTT. Translating it yields CASSEVGGSTDTQYF.

The chain combines TRBV28 with TRBJ2-1, with 9 bases that match TRBD2. Per the germline V gene, CDR1 is MDHEN and CDR2 is SYDVKM. The CDR3 runs to 18 residues. The V segment lost 4 bases and the J segment 6 bases; nucleotides outside the gene matches: 16. The CDR3 DNA reads TGTGCCAGCAGTTCACCTGCCTTGGCTAGCGGGGTCGTCAATGAGCAGTTCTTC. Protein: CASSSPALASGVVNEQFF. Drawing the rest from reference TRBV28 and TRBJ2-1, the complete variable domain is DVKVTQSSRYLVKRTGEKVFLECVQDMDHENMFWYRQDPGLGLRLIYFSYDVKMKEKGDIPEGYSVSREKKERFSLILESASTNQTSMYLCASSSPALASGVVNEQFFGPGTRLTVL.

This chain connects TRBV29-1 to TRBJ2-7; the match to TRBD1 covers 12 bases. This CDR3 is built from 13 residues. CDR1 SQVTM and CDR2 ANQGSEA come from the germline V gene. The V gene end was trimmed by 6 bases and the J gene end by 3 bases; junction bases not matched to a gene: 3. The CDR3 sequence: CSVGTGGFYEQYF. CDR3 coding DNA: TGCAGCGTGGGGACAGGGGGCTTCTACGAGCAGTACTTC.

Only a few counts were recorded for this clonotype. The rearrangement links TRBV29-1 to TRBJ2-7; 9 bases agree with TRBD1. The CDR3 has 15 amino acids. Germline assignment: CDR1 SQVTM and CDR2 ANQGSEA. V lost 1 base, J lost 3 bases, and 7 bases stayed unmatched. CDR3 coding DNA: TGCAGCGTTGAAGCGGAGGGACAGGGTATCTACGAGCAGTACTTC. It specifies CSVEAEGQGIYEQYF.

This clonotype appeared many times. J is TRBJ2-1 and V is TRBV7-2; 8 nucleotides align to TRBD2. The V gene's germline CDR1 is SGHTA and CDR2 FQGNSA. The CDR3 runs 18 residues. V lost 5 bases to trimming and J lost 0 bases; unmatched junction nucleotides: 12. This chain's CDR3 is CASSERWPSGSSYNEQFF. The CDR3 nucleotides read TGTGCCAGCAGCGAAAGGTGGCCGAGCGGGAGCTCCTACAATGAGCAGTTCTTC.

A few counts support this clonotype. V and J are TRBV9 and TRBJ1-1; 9 bases align to TRBD1. CDR3 length equals 15 residues. V trimming: 2 bases; J trimming: 0 bases; junction bases outside the gene matches: 2. Germline V gives CDR1 SGDLS, CDR2 YYNGEE. The CDR3 sequence: CASSVGQGVNTEAFF. CDR3 DNA sequence: TGTGCCAGCAGCGTGGGACAGGGTGTGAACACTGAAGCTTTCTTT. The full variable domain, completed using reference TRBV9 and TRBJ1-1, is DSGVTQTPKHLITATGQRVTLRCSPRSGDLSVYWYQQSLDQGLQFLIQYYNGEERAKGNILERFSAQQFPDLHSELNLSSLELGDSALYFCASSVGQGVNTEAFFGQGTRLTVV.